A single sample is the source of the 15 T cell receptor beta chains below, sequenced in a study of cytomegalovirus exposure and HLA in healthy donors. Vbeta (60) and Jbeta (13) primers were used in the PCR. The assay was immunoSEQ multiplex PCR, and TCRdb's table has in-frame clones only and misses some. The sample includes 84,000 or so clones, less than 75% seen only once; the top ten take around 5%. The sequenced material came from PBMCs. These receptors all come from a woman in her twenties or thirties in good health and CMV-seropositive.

DNA for the CDR3: TGTGCCAGTAGTATTGTCGCCGCGGGTCAGCCCCAGCATTTT. This sequence encodes CASSIVAAGQPQHF. The J gene is TRBJ1-5, the V gene TRBV19; D ambiguous. The V gene's germline CDR1 is LNHDA and CDR2 SQIVND (reference sequence). Trimming pared 3 bases from V and 6 bases from J, leaving 12 bases between. The CDR3 is made up of 14 amino acids.

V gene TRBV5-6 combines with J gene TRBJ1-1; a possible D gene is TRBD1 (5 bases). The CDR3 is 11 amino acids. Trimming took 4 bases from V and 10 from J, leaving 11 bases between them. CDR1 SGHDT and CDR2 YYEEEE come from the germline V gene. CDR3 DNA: TGTGCCAGCAGCAACCTCGGGGGAGCTTTCTTT. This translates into CASSNLGGAFF.

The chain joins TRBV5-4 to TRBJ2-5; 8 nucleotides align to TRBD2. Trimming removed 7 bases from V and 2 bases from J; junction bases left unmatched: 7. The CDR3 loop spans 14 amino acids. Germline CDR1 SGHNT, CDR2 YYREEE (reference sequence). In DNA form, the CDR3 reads TGTGCCAGCTCAACGGGGGGGGCACAAGAGACCCAGTACTTC. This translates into CASSTGGAQETQYF.

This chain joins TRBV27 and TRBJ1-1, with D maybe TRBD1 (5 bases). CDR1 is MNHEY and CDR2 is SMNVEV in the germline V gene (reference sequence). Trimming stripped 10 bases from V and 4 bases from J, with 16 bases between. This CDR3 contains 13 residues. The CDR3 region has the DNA TGTGCCACCGGGGACTGGACGCGCACTGAAGCTTTCTTT. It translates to CATGDWTRTEAFF.

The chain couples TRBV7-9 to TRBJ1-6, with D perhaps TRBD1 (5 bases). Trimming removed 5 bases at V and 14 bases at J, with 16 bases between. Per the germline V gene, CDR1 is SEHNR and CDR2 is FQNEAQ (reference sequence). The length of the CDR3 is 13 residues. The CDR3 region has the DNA TGTGCCAGCAGCCCAAGGGGTGGTCGGTCCCTCCACTTT. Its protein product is CASSPRGGRSLHF.

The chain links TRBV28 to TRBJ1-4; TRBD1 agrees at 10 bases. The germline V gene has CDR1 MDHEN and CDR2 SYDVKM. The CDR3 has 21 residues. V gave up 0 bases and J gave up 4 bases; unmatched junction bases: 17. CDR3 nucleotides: TGTGCCAGCAGTTTATGGACAGGGGGCTCCGGTCGGACAACTGATAATGAAAAACTGTTTTTT. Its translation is CASSLWTGGSGRTTDNEKLFF.

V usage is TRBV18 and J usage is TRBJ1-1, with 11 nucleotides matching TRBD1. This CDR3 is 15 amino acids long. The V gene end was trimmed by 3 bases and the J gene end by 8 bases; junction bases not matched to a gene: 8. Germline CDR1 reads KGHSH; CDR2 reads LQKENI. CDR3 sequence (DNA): TGTGCCAGCTCACCCCTTTCGGGACAGGGGGTCGAAGCTTTCTTT. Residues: CASSPLSGQGVEAFF.

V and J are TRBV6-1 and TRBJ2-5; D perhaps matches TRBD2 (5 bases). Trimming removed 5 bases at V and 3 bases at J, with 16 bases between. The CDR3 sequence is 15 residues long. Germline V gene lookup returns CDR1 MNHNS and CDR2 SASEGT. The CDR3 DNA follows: TGTGCCAGCAGTCAACTATCGGGATACGAAGAGACCCAGTACTTC. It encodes CASSQLSGYEETQYF.

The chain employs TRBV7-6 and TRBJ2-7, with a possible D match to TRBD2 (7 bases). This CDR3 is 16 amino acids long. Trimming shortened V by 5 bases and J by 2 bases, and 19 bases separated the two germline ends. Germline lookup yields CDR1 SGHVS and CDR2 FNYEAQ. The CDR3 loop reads CASSNPGGGGAYEQYF. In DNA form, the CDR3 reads TGTGCCAGCAGCAACCCGGGGGGAGGGGGTGCCTACGAGCAGTACTTC.

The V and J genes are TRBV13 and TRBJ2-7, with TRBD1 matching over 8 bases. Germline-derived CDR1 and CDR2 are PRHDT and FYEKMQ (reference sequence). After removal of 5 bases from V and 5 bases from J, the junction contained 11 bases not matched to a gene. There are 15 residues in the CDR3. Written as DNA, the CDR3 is TGTGCCAGCAGCCTAGTGGGGGCAGGGGGCCACGAGCAGTACTTC. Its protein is CASSLVGAGGHEQYF. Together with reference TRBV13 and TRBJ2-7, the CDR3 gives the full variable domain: AAGVIQSPRHLIKEKRETATLKCYPIPRHDTVYWYQQGPGQDPQFLISFYEKMQSDKGSIPDRFSAQQFSDYHSELNMSSLELGDSALYFCASSLVGAGGHEQYFGPGTRLTVT.

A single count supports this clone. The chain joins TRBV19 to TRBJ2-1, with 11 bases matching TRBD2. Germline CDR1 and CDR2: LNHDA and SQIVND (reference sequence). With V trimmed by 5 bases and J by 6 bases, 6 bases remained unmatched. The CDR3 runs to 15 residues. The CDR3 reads CASSFSGGATNEQFF. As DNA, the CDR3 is TGTGCCAGTAGTTTTAGCGGGGGGGCGACCAATGAGCAGTTCTTC. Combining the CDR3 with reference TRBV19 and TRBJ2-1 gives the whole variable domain DGGITQSPKYLFRKEGQNVTLSCEQNLNHDAMYWYRQDPGQGLRLIYYSQIVNDFQKGDIAEGYSVSREKKESFPLTVTSAQKNPTAFYLCASSFSGGATNEQFFGPGTRLTVL.

The CDR3 DNA reads TGTGCCAGCAGTGCAGATAACTACGCCCGAGAGACCCAGTACTTC. Translated: CASSADNYARETQYF. The J gene is TRBJ2-5, the V gene TRBV2; no clear D. V lost 4 bases, J lost 4 bases, and 16 bases lay in between. The germline gives CDR1 SNHLY, CDR2 FYNNEI. There are 15 residues in the CDR3.

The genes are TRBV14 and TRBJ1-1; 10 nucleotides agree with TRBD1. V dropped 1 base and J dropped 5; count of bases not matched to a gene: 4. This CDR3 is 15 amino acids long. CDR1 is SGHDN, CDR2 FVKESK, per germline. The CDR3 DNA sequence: TGTGCCAGCAGCCAAGTGACAGGGGGCTCTACTGAAGCTTTCTTT. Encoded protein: CASSQVTGGSTEAFF.

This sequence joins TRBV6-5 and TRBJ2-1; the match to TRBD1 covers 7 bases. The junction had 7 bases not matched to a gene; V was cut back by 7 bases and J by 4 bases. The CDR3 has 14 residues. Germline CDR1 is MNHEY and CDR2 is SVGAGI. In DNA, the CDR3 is TGTGCCAGCACCAAACAGGGGTATTACAATGAGCAGTTCTTC. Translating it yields CASTKQGYYNEQFF.

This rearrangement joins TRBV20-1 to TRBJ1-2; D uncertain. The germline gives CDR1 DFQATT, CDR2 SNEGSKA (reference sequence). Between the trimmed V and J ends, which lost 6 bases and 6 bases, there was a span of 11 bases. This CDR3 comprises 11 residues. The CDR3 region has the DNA TGCAGTGCGAATGAGGTTAATGGCTACACCTTC. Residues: CSANEVNGYTF.